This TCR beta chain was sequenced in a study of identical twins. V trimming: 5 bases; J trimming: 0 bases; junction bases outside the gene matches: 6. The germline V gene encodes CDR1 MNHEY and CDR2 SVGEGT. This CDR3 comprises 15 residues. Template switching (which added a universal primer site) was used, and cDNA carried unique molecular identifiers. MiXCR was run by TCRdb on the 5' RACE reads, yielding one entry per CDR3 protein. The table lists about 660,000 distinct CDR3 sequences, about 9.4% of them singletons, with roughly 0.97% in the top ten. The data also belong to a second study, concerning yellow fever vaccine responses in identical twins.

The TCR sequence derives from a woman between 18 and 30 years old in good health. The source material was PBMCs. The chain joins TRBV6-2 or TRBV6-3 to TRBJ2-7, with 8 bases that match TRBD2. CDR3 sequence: CASSQAGGLSYEQYF. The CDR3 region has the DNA TGTGCCAGCAGTCAGGCGGGAGGCCTCTCCTACGAGCAGTACTTC.